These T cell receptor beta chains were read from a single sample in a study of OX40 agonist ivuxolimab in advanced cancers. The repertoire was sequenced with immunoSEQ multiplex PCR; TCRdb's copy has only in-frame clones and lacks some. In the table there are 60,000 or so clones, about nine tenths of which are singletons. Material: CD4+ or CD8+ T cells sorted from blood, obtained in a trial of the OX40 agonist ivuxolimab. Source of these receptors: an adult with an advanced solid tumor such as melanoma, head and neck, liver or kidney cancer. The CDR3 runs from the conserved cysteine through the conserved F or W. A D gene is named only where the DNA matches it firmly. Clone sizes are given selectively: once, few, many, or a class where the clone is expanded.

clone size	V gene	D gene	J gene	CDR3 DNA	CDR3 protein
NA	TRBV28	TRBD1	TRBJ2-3	TGTGCCAGCAGTGACGGGACAGGGCTCCCTCGGACGCAGTATTTT	CASSDGTGLPRTQYF
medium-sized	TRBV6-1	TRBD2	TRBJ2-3	TGTGCCAGCAGTGAAGGTGGAGCGGGGGGGCCTCGAGATACGCAGTATTTT	CASSEGGAGGPRDTQYF
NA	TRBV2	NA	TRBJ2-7	TGTGCCAGCAGCGCTGGGGCCGCCTACGAGCAGTACTTC	CASSAGAAYEQYF
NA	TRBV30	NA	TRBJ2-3	TGTGCCTGGAGGGTGGTGGGGGCGAGCACAGATACGCAGTATTTT	CAWRVVGASTDTQYF
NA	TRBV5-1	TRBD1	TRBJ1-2	TGCGCCAGCAGCGAGGCAGGGGGGAGTGCCTATGGCTACACCTTC	CASSEAGGSAYGYTF
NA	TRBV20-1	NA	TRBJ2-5	TGCAGTGCTAGGCGGCAAGAGACCCAGTACTTC	CSARRQETQYF
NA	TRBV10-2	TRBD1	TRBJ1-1	TGCGCCAGCAAGGGACAGGGTAGCACTGAAGCTTTCTTT	CASKGQGSTEAFF
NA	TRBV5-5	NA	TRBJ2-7	TGTGCCAGCAGGGTAACAGGTCTCTCCTACGAGCAGTACTTC	CASRVTGLSYEQYF
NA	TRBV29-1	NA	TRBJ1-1	TGCAGCGTTGACCCGACAGGAACTGAAGCTTTCTTT	CSVDPTGTEAFF
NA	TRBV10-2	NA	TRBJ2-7	TGCGCCAGCATGGGGGCGCGGCACGAGCAGTACTTC	CASMGARHEQYF
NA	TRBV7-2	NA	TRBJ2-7	TGTGCCAGCAGCCGAGCGACCGAGCAGTACTTC	CASSRATEQYF
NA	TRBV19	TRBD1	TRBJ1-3	TGTGCCAGTAGTTCCGGACAGGGGGCTCACTCTGGAAACACCATATATTTT	CASSSGQGAHSGNTIYF
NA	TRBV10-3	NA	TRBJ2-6	TGTGCCATCTGCAATGACCCCTCTGGGGCCAACGTCCTGACTTTC	CAICNDPSGANVLTF
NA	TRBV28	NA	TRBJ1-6	TGTGCCACCGGCGTGAGTTCACCCCTCCACTTT	CATGVSSPLHF
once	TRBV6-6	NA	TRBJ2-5	TGTGCCAGCACAATACAGCCCGCATCGGAGACCCAGTACTTC	CASTIQPASETQYF
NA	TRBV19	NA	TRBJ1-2	TGTGCCAGTAGTCCGCAGGACGTCTATGGCTACACCTTC	CASSPQDVYGYTF
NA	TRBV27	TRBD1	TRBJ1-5	TGTGCCAGCGACTTCAAGAGGGGACAGGGTTTGCCCCAGCATTTT	CASDFKRGQGLPQHF
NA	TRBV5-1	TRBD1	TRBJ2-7	TGCGCCAGCAGCTTAAACCTTCCGGGACAGGGGGCCCACGAGCAGTACTTC	CASSLNLPGQGAHEQYF
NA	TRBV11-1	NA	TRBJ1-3	TGTGCCAGCAGCTTAACAGACACCTCTGGAAACACCATATATTTT	CASSLTDTSGNTIYF
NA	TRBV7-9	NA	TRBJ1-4	TGTGCCAGCAGCTGGGGCAGGGAGGCTGAAAAACTGTTTTTT	CASSWGREAEKLFF
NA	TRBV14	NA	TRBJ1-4	TGTGCCAGCAGCCAATTCGGATTGCGGGGGGAAAAACTGTTTTTT	CASSQFGLRGEKLFF
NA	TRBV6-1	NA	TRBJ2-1	TGTGCCAGTCAGGACAATGAGCAGTTCTTC	CASQDNEQFF
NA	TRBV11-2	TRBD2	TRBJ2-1	TGTGCCAGCAGCTCGCGGACTAGTCTTTCCTACAATGAGCAGTTCTTC	CASSSRTSLSYNEQFF
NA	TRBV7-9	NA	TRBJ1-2	TGTGCCAGCAGCTCCCTGACTGGCGGGTCGGTCGGCTATGGCTACACCTTC	CASSSLTGGSVGYGYTF
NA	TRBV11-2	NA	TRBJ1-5	TGTGCCAGCAGCTTACACGCCAAAAATCAGCCCCAGCATTTT	CASSLHAKNQPQHF
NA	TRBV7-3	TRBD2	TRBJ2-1	TGTGCCAGCAGCATTAGCGGGCCCCCTCTTAATGAGCAGTTCTTC	CASSISGPPLNEQFF
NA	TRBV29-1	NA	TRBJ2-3	TGCAGCGTTGTGGCAGGGACCACAGATACGCAGTATTTT	CSVVAGTTDTQYF
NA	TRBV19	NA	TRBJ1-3	TGTGCCAGTAGTCCAGCCCACGGGGCCTCTGGAAACACCATATATTTT	CASSPAHGASGNTIYF
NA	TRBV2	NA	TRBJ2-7	TGTGCCAGCAGTGAAGCGCTTTGGGCCAGGGGCTACGAGCAGTACTTC	CASSEALWARGYEQYF
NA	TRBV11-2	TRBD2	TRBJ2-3	TGTGCCAGCAGCTTATCAGCCGGGACTACACACACAGATACGCAGTATTTT	CASSLSAGTTHTDTQYF
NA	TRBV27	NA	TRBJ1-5	TGTGCCAGCAGTTTATCAAGGGTTGGTCAGCCCCAGCATTTT	CASSLSRVGQPQHF
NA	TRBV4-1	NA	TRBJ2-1	TGCGCCAGCAGCCAAGATCTGCTCGCGGGAACGTACAATGAGCAGTTCTTC	CASSQDLLAGTYNEQFF
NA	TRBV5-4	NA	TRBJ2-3	TGTGCCAGCAGCTTGCGGAGGGCGGATACGCAGTATTTT	CASSLRRADTQYF
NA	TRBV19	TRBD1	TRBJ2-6	TGTGCCAGTAGGGGGACAGGGTCTGGGGCCAACGTCCTGACTTTC	CASRGTGSGANVLTF
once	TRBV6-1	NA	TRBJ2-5	TGTGCCAGCAGTGAAGGGGGCGGGACAGAGACCCAGTACTTC	CASSEGGGTETQYF
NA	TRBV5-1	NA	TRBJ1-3	TGCGCCAGCAGGTCTGGAAACACCATATATTTT	CASRSGNTIYF
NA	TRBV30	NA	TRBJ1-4	TGTGCCTGGAGGGAAGGGACAATAGGCGAAAAACTGTTTTTT	CAWREGTIGEKLFF
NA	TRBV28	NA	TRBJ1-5	TGTGCCAGCAGCCCCACGGGGGCGGTTCAGCCCCAGCATTTT	CASSPTGAVQPQHF
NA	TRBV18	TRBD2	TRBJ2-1	TGTGCCACCGGAGCGGGGCGCTCCTACAATGAGCAGTTCTTC	CATGAGRSYNEQFF
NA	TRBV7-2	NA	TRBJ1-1	TGTGCCAGCAGCTTAGCTACAGGGAATGGGAACACTGAAGCTTTCTTT	CASSLATGNGNTEAFF
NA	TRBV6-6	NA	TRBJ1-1	TGTGCCAGCAGCGACGGTGAGAACACTGAAGCTTTCTTT	CASSDGENTEAFF
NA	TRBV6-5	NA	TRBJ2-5	TGTGCCAGCAGTTACTCGGGCGGCCCGCAGGAGACCCAGTACTTC	CASSYSGGPQETQYF
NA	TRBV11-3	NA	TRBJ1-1	TGTGCCAGCAGCTTAGATAGTGTTGGAACTAAGAACACTGAAGCTTTCTTT	CASSLDSVGTKNTEAFF